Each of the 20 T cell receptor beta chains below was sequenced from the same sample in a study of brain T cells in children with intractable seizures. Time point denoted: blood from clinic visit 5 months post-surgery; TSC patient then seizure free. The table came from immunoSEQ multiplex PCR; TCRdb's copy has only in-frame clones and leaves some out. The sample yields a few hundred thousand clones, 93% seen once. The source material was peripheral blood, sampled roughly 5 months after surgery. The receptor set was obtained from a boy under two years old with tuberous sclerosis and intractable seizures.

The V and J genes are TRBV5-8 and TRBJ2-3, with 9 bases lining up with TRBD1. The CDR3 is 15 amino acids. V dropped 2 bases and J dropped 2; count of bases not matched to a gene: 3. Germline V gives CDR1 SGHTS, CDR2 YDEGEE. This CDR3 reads CASSFRTGDTDTQYF. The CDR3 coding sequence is TGTGCCAGCAGCTTTCGGACAGGGGACACAGATACGCAGTATTTT. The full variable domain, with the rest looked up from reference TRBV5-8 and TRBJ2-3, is EAGVTQSPTHLIKTRGQQATLRCSPISGHTSVYWYQQALGLGLQFLLWYDEGEERNRGNFPPRFSGRQFPNYSSELNVNALELEDSALYLCASSFRTGDTDTQYFGPGTRLTVL.

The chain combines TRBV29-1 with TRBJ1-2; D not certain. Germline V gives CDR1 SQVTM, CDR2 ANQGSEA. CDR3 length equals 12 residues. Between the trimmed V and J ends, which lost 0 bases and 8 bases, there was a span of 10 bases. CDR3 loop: CSVEESLGGYTF. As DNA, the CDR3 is TGCAGCGTTGAAGAATCGTTGGGGGGCTACACCTTC.

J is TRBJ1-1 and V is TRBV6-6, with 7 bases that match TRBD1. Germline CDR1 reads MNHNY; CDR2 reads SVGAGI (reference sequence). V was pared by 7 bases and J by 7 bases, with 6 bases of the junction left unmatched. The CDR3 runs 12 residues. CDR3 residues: CASKAGGFEAFF. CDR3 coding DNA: TGTGCCAGCAAGGCAGGGGGGTTTGAAGCTTTCTTT.

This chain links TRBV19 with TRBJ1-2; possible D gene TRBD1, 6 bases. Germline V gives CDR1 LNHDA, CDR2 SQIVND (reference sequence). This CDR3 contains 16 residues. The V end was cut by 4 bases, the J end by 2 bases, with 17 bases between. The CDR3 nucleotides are TGTGCCAGTAGTACCCGAGGGGGACCGCCAAACTATGGCTACACCTTC. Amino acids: CASSTRGGPPNYGYTF.

The CDR3 DNA is TGTGCCAGCAGCCGTGACAGGGACTATGGCTACACCTTC. Residues: CASSRDRDYGYTF. The chain is built from TRBV9 and TRBJ1-2; 7 bases line up with TRBD1. Germline V lookup: CDR1 SGDLS, CDR2 YYNGEE. This CDR3 spans 13 amino acids. V was clipped by 4 bases and J by 3 bases; unmatched bases: 3.

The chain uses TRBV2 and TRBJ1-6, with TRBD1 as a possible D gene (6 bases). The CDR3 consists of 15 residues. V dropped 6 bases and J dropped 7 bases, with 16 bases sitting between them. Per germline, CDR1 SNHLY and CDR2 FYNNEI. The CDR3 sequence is CASSKQGRGNSPLHF. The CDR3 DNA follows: TGTGCCAGCAGCAAACAGGGTAGGGGCAATTCACCCCTCCACTTT.

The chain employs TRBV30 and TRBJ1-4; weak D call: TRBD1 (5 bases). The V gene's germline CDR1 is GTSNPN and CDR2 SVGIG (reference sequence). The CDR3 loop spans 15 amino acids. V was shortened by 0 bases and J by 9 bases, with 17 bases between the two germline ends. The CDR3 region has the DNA TGTGCCTGGAGTGTACGGGGGGGTACGGGGCAAAAACTGTTTTTT. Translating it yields CAWSVRGGTGQKLFF.

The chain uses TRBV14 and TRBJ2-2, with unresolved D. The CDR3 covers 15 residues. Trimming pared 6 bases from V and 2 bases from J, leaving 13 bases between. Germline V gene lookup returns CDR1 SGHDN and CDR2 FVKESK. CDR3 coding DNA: TGTGCCAGCAGTTTGAAAACCCCCAACACCGGGGAGCTGTTTTTT. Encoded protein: CASSLKTPNTGELFF.

CDR3 sequence reads: CASSSFVQYRNEQFF. CDR3 nucleotides: TGTGCCAGCAGTTCCTTCGTCCAGTACCGTAATGAGCAGTTCTTC. V is TRBV6-5 and J is TRBJ2-1, with no clear D. The length of the CDR3 is 15 residues. Trimming pared 4 bases from V and 7 bases from J, leaving 17 bases between. Looked up from germline, CDR1 is MNHEY and CDR2 is SVGAGI.

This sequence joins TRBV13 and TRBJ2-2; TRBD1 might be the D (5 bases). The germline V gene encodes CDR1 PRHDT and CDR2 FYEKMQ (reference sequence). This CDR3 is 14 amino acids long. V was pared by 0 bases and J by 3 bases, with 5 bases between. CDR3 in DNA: TGTGCCAGCAGCTTAGGGGGGCACACCGGGGAGCTGTTTTTT. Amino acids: CASSLGGHTGELFF.

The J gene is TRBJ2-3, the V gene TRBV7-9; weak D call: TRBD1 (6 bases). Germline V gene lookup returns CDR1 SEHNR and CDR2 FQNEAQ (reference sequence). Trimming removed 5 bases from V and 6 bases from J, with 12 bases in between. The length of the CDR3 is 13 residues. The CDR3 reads CASSTGQSDTQYF. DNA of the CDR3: TGTGCCAGCAGCACCGGACAGAGCGATACGCAGTATTTT. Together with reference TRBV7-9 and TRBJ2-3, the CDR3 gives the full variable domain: DTGVSQNPRHKITKRGQNVTFRCDPISEHNRLYWYRQTLGQGPEFLTYFQNEAQLEKSRLLSDRFSAERPKGSFSTLEIQRTEQGDSAMYLCASSTGQSDTQYFGPGTRLTVL.

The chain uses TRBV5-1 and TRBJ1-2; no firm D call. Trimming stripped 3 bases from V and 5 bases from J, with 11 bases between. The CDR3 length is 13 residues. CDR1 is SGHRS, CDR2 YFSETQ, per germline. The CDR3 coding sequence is TGCGCCAGCAGCTCCGAGTTGACGTATGGCTACACCTTC. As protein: CASSSELTYGYTF.

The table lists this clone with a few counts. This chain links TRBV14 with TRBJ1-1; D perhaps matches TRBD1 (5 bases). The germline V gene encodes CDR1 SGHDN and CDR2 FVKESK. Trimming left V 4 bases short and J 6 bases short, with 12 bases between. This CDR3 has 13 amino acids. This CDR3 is CASSPGSLAEAFF. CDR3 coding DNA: TGTGCCAGCAGCCCAGGGTCGTTAGCTGAAGCTTTCTTT.

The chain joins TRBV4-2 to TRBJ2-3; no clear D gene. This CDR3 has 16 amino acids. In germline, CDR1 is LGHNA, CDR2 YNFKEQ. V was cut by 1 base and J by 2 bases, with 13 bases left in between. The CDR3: CASSQVDGVHTDTQYF. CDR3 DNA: TGTGCCAGCAGCCAAGTTGATGGGGTTCACACAGATACGCAGTATTTT.

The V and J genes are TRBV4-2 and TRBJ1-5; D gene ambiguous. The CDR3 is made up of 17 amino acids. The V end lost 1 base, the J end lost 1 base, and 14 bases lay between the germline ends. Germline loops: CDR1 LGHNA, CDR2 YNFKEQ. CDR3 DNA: TGTGCCAGCAGCCAAGTTCCCCATTTAGGGAGCAATCAGCCCCAGCATTTT. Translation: CASSQVPHLGSNQPQHF.

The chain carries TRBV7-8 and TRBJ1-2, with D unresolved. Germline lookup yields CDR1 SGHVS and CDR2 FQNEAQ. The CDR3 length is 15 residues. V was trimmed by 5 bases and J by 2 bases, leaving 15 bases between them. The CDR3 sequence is CASSRGGRGNYGYTF. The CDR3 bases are TGTGCCAGCAGCCGCGGTGGTCGGGGAAACTATGGCTACACCTTC. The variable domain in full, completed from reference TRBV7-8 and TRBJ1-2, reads GAGVSQSPRYKVAKRGQDVALRCDPISGHVSLFWYQQALGQGPEFLTYFQNEAQLDKSGLPSDRFFAERPEGSVSTLKIQRTQQEDSAVYLCASSRGGRGNYGYTFGSGTRLTVV.

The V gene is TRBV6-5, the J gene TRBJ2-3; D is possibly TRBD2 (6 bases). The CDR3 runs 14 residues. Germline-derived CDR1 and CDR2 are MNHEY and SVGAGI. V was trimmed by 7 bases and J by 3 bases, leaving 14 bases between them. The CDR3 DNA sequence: TGTGCCAGCACGGGGGAGGTGAGGACAGATACGCAGTATTTT. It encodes CASTGEVRTDTQYF.

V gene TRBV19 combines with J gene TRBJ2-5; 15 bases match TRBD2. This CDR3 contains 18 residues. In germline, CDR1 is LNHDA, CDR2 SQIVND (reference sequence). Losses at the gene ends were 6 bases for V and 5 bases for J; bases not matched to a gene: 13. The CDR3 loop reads CASSPPGTSGRRRETQYF. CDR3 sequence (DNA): TGTGCCAGTAGCCCCCCCGGGACTAGCGGGAGGAGGAGGGAGACCCAGTACTTC. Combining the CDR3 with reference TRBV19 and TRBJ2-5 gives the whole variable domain DGGITQSPKYLFRKEGQNVTLSCEQNLNHDAMYWYRQDPGQGLRLIYYSQIVNDFQKGDIAEGYSVSREKKESFPLTVTSAQKNPTAFYLCASSPPGTSGRRRETQYFGPGTRLLVL.

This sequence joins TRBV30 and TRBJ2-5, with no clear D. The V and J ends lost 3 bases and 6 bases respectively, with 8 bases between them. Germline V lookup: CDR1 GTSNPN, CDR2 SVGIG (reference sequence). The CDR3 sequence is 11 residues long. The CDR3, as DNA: TGTGCCTGGAGCCCCGGCCAGACCCAGTACTTC. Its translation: CAWSPGQTQYF. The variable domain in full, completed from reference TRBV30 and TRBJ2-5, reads SQTIHQWPATLVQPVGSPLSLECTVEGTSNPNLYWYRQAAGRGLQLLFYSVGIGQISSEVPQNLSASRPQDRQFILSSKKLLLSDSGFYLCAWSPGQTQYFGPGTRLLVL.

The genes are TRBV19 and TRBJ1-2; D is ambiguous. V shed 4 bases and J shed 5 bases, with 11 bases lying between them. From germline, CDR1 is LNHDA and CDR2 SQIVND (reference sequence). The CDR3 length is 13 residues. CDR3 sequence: CASSTGPGYGYTF. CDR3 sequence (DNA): TGTGCCAGTAGTACGGGCCCCGGGTATGGCTACACCTTC.